One and the same sample provided the 9 T cell receptor beta chains below, sequenced in a study of control samples from healthy donors and cancer patients. Using immunoSEQ multiplex PCR, the repertoire was profiled, and TCRdb retains in-frame clones only, with some absent. This sample yields over 110,000 clones, of which roughly 92% are seen a single time; about 11% belongs to the top ten. Sequenced sample: blood. Source of these receptors: a young man in good health.

V usage is TRBV27 and J usage is TRBJ2-1, with D possibly TRBD2 on 6 matching bases. Per the germline V gene, CDR1 is MNHEY and CDR2 is SMNVEV (reference sequence). Trimming stripped 3 bases from V and 1 base from J, with 10 bases between. CDR3 length: 15 residues. CDR3 DNA: TGTGCCAGCAGTTTCCCGGGGGTTTCCTACAATGAGCAGTTCTTC. It codes for CASSFPGVSYNEQFF.

The chain is built from TRBV7-6 and TRBJ2-7; no firm D call. The CDR3 has 14 amino acids. CDR1 is SGHVS and CDR2 is FNYEAQ in the germline V gene. Trimming removed 5 bases at V and 0 bases at J, with 11 bases between. The CDR3 coding sequence is TGTGCCAGCAGCGCCTACCATAGCTCCTACGAGCAGTACTTC. It is translated as CASSAYHSSYEQYF. Full variable domain (missing parts from reference TRBV7-6 and TRBJ2-7): GAGVSQSPRYKVTKRGQDVALRCDPISGHVSLYWYRQALGQGPEFLTYFNYEAQQDKSGLPNDRFSAERPEGSISTLTIQRTEQRDSAMYRCASSAYHSSYEQYFGPGTRLTVT.

The rearrangement links TRBV6-4 to TRBJ2-1; TRBD2 might be the D (5 bases). The CDR3 loop spans 13 amino acids. The V end lost 5 bases, the J end lost 8 bases, and 13 bases lay between the germline ends. Germline lookup yields CDR1 MRHNA and CDR2 SNTAGT. CDR3 nucleotide sequence: TGTGCCAGCAGTCCTAGCTCTGCGGATGAGCAGTTCTTC. Its protein product is CASSPSSADEQFF.

The V and J genes are TRBV7-2 and TRBJ2-7, with D possibly being TRBD1 (6 bases). Germline V gene lookup returns CDR1 SGHTA and CDR2 FQGNSA. Between the trimmed V and J ends, which lost 6 bases and 2 bases, there was a span of 14 bases. The CDR3 contains 14 residues. The CDR3 loop reads CASSSGDPPYEQYF. CDR3 coding DNA: TGTGCCAGCAGTTCAGGGGATCCGCCCTACGAGCAGTACTTC. Supplemented by reference TRBV7-2 and TRBJ2-7, the full variable domain reads GAGVSQSPSNKVTEKGKDVELRCDPISGHTALYWYRQSLGQGLEFLIYFQGNSAPDKSGLPSDRFSAERTGGSVSTLTIQRTQQEDSAVYLCASSSGDPPYEQYFGPGTRLTVT.

V is TRBV29-1 and J is TRBJ2-7; D unclear. V lost 4 bases to trimming and J lost 1 base, with 11 bases between them. The germline V gene has CDR1 SQVTM and CDR2 ANQGSEA. The CDR3 extends over 13 amino acids. The CDR3 spells CSVALLRSYEQYF. The CDR3 DNA is TGCAGCGTTGCATTACTAAGATCCTACGAGCAGTACTTC.

The chain links TRBV11-3 to TRBJ2-2, with D uncertain. The CDR3 length is 16 residues. From germline, CDR1 is SGHNT and CDR2 YENEEA. Trimming took 5 bases from V and 3 from J, leaving 16 bases between them. CDR3 sequence reads: CASSPILVHDTGELFF. In DNA, the CDR3 is TGTGCCAGCAGCCCAATCCTAGTACACGACACCGGGGAGCTGTTTTTT.

This chain uses TRBV7-2 with TRBJ2-7; D is ambiguous. Germline-derived CDR1 and CDR2 are SGHTA and FQGNSA. V lost 3 bases and J 2 bases, leaving 2 bases between the germline ends. CDR3 size: 11 residues. CDR3 amino acids: CASSFAYEQYF. The CDR3 DNA reads TGTGCCAGCAGCTTCGCCTACGAGCAGTACTTC.

This clone is a singleton in its sample. This chain connects TRBV23-1 to TRBJ2-3, with D uncertain. TRBV23-1 has ORF status, its function being uncertain. The CDR3 contains 12 residues. Trimming shortened V by 2 bases and J by 1 base, and 1 base separated the two germline ends. This CDR3 reads CASSQGTDTQYF. The CDR3 nucleotides read TGCGCCAGCAGTCAAGGCACAGATACGCAGTATTTT.

This chain connects TRBV5-8 to TRBJ2-7; D unresolved. The CDR3 is made up of 14 amino acids. Germline CDR1 is SGHTS and CDR2 is YDEGEE. The V and J ends lost 3 bases and 2 bases respectively, with 12 bases between them. CDR3 in amino acids: CASSWAQSTYEQYF. Here the CDR3 DNA reads TGTGCCAGCAGCTGGGCCCAAAGTACCTACGAGCAGTACTTC.